Following are 32 T cell receptor beta chains from one sample sequenced in a study of cytomegalovirus exposure and HLA in healthy donors. 60 Vbeta and 13 Jbeta primers were used in PCR. Repertoires were generated with immunoSEQ multiplex PCR, while TCRdb's copy carries only in-frame clones and drops some. This repertoire includes approximately 120,000 clones. The specimen sequenced was PBMCs. The receptor set was obtained from a woman in her sixties in good health and CMV-seronegative.

The CDR3 DNA reads TGTGCCAGCAGCGCAGGACAGTCGAACACCGGGGAGCTGTTTTTT. Translation: CASSAGQSNTGELFF. V and J are TRBV9 and TRBJ2-2; TRBD1 is a possible D gene (6 bases). The CDR3 is made up of 15 amino acids. Germline V gene lookup returns CDR1 SGDLS and CDR2 YYNGEE. Trimming removed 3 bases from V and 0 bases from J, with 9 bases in between.

The rearrangement links TRBV6-1 to TRBJ2-7; D unresolved. This CDR3 has 14 amino acids. Germline values: CDR1 MNHNS, CDR2 SASEGT. The V end lost 2 bases, the J end lost 3 bases, and 11 bases lay between the germline ends. The DNA of the CDR3 is TGTGCCAGCAGTGAACGGAGACGGATCTACGAGCAGTACTTC. Translating it yields CASSERRRIYEQYF.

The V call is TRBV12-5, the J call TRBJ1-5; D call uncertain. Germline assignment: CDR1 LGHNT and CDR2 FRNRAP. This CDR3 contains 14 residues. V lost 0 bases and J 6 bases, leaving 9 bases between the germline ends. CDR3 bases: TGTGCTAGTGGTTTGGTCGGGTCCGGTCAGCCCCAGCATTTT. This sequence encodes CASGLVGSGQPQHF.

V gene TRBV28 combines with J gene TRBJ2-7; perhaps TRBD1 as D (6 bases). This CDR3 region has 14 residues. CDR1 MDHEN and CDR2 SYDVKM come from the germline V gene. V lost 6 bases and J 6 bases, leaving 18 bases between the germline ends. CDR3 DNA sequence: TGTGCCAGCAGCCGGGGCTGGGTAGGGGGCGAGCAGTACTTC. Its protein product is CASSRGWVGGEQYF. Supplemented by reference TRBV28 and TRBJ2-7, the full variable domain reads DVKVTQSSRYLVKRTGEKVFLECVQDMDHENMFWYRQDPGLGLRLIYFSYDVKMKEKGDIPEGYSVSREKKERFSLILESASTNQTSMYLCASSRGWVGGEQYFGPGTRLTVT.

J is TRBJ2-1 and V is TRBV5-6; TRBD1 agrees at 7 bases. Germline CDR1 SGHDT, CDR2 YYEEEE. Trimming cost V 0 bases and J 2 bases; bases outside gene matches: 2. The CDR3 sequence is 15 residues long. DNA for the CDR3: TGTGCCAGCAGCTTGGACAGGGGAACCTACAATGAGCAGTTCTTC. This encodes CASSLDRGTYNEQFF.

The gene calls are TRBV7-2 and TRBJ1-2, with a tentative D call TRBD1 (6 bases). Trimming stripped 5 bases from V and 3 bases from J, with 10 bases between. CDR1 is SGHTA, CDR2 FQGNSA, per germline. This CDR3 is built from 13 residues. CDR3 nucleotide sequence: TGTGCCAGCAGCCCGACAGGTGACTATGGCTACACCTTC. This codes for CASSPTGDYGYTF.

The chain employs TRBV6-1 and TRBJ1-4; D not resolved. The CDR3 has 16 amino acids. Germline V gene lookup returns CDR1 MNHNS and CDR2 SASEGT. Trimming removed 2 bases at V and 3 bases at J, with 13 bases between. The CDR3 loop is CASSESPAQANEKLFF. The CDR3 DNA reads as TGTGCCAGCAGTGAAAGCCCTGCGCAAGCTAATGAAAAACTGTTTTTT.

The chain links TRBV5-1 to TRBJ2-3; no firm D call. Trimming left V 6 bases short and J 6 bases short, with 14 bases between. Germline V gene lookup returns CDR1 SGHRS and CDR2 YFSETQ. The CDR3 extends over 13 amino acids. The CDR3, as DNA: TGCGCCAGCACGAATACTCGGGTGGATACGCAGTATTTT. Encoded protein: CASTNTRVDTQYF.

This chain connects TRBV7-9 to TRBJ2-7; possibly TRBD1 for D (6 bases). This CDR3 has 14 amino acids. V lost 2 bases and J 5 bases, leaving 13 bases between the germline ends. Germline V lookup: CDR1 SEHNR, CDR2 FQNEAQ (reference sequence). The CDR3 loop is CASSLTGFGDEQYF. The CDR3 coding sequence is TGTGCCAGCAGCTTAACAGGGTTTGGGGACGAGCAGTACTTC.

This chain connects TRBV18 to TRBJ2-2, with 9 bases matching TRBD1. The germline V gene has CDR1 KGHSH and CDR2 LQKENI. V was pared by 0 bases and J by 3 bases, with 5 bases of the junction left unmatched. There are 17 residues in the CDR3. In nucleotides, the CDR3 is TGTGCCAGCTCACCACCGACAGGGGGGTCTTACACCGGGGAGCTGTTTTTT. Translated, it gives CASSPPTGGSYTGELFF. The variable domain in full, completed from reference TRBV18 and TRBJ2-2, reads NAGVMQNPRHLVRRRGQEARLRCSPMKGHSHVYWYRQLPEEGLKFMVYLQKENIIDESGMPKERFSAEFPKEGPSILRIQQVVRGDSAAYFCASSPPTGGSYTGELFFGEGSRLTVL.

Here the CDR3 DNA reads TGTGCCAGCAGTTTATTAGTCACGGAAAAACTGTTTTTT. Residues: CASSLLVTEKLFF. The chain combines TRBV27 with TRBJ1-4; no firm D call. Trimming took off 1 base at V and 8 bases at J, with 8 bases between the two ends. The CDR3 consists of 13 residues. Looked up from germline, CDR1 is MNHEY and CDR2 is SMNVEV (reference sequence).

The V gene is TRBV4-1, the J gene TRBJ1-2, with D tentatively TRBD1 (5 bases). The V gene's germline CDR1 is MGHRA and CDR2 YSYEKL. V lost 1 base and J 4 bases, leaving 10 bases between the germline ends. The CDR3 covers 14 residues. The CDR3 DNA sequence: TGCGCCAGCAGCCAAGGGGCAGGGCCCTATGGCTACACCTTC. Translating gives CASSQGAGPYGYTF.

J is TRBJ2-7 and V is TRBV7-9, with 9 positions matching TRBD1. The junction had 9 bases not matched to a gene; V was cut back by 7 bases and J by 5 bases. This CDR3 is 14 amino acids long. Germline values: CDR1 SEHNR, CDR2 FQNEAQ (reference sequence). CDR3 DNA sequence: TGTGCCAGCACCTCCGGGACAGGGAACCACGAGCAGTACTTC. Its translation is CASTSGTGNHEQYF.

This chain uses TRBV7-3 with TRBJ2-1, with D perhaps TRBD1 (5 bases). CDR1 is SGHTA and CDR2 is FQGTGA in the germline V gene. V was pared by 5 bases and J by 5 bases, with 10 bases between. The CDR3 runs to 13 residues. CDR3 in amino acids: CASSLDSDNEQFF. Here the CDR3 DNA reads TGTGCCAGCAGCCTTGACAGCGACAATGAGCAGTTCTTC.

The rearrangement uses TRBV2 and TRBJ1-2, with 9 positions matching TRBD1. CDR3 length: 12 amino acids. In germline, CDR1 is SNHLY, CDR2 FYNNEI. V lost 6 bases to trimming and J lost 7 bases; unmatched junction nucleotides: 3. CDR3 sequence: CASSGTGTGYTF. The CDR3 DNA follows: TGTGCCAGCAGCGGGACAGGGACTGGCTACACCTTC.

The chain is built from TRBV5-1 and TRBJ2-7; 9 bases line up with TRBD1. The CDR3 has 15 residues. The V gene end was trimmed by 3 bases and the J gene end by 5 bases; junction bases not matched to a gene: 9. Looked up from germline, CDR1 is SGHRS and CDR2 is YFSETQ. For the CDR3, the DNA is TGCGCCAGCAGCTCCCCGGGACAGGGTAACCACGAGCAGTACTTC. Protein: CASSSPGQGNHEQYF.

J is TRBJ1-1 and V is TRBV11-1; D might be TRBD1 (5 bases). This CDR3 comprises 14 residues. V lost 1 base and J 4 bases, leaving 10 bases between the germline ends. Germline-derived CDR1 and CDR2 are SGHAT and FQDESV (reference sequence). CDR3 DNA sequence: TGTGCCAGCAGCTTAGAGGGAAGGGGCACTGAAGCTTTCTTT. Its protein is CASSLEGRGTEAFF. The complete variable domain, with remaining parts taken from reference TRBV11-1 and TRBJ1-1, reads EAEVAQSPRYKITEKSQAVAFWCDPISGHATLYWYRQILGQGPELLVQFQDESVVDDSQLPKDRFSAERLKGVDSTLKIQPAELGDSAMYLCASSLEGRGTEAFFGQGTRLTVV.

This rearrangement joins TRBV2 to TRBJ1-4; no reliable D call. V lost 4 bases, J lost 7 bases, and 10 bases lay in between. The germline CDR1 and CDR2 sequences are SNHLY and FYNNEI. The CDR3 consists of 13 residues. The CDR3 nucleotides read TGTGCCAGCAGTGTTGGCCTGGTTGAAAAACTGTTTTTT. Its protein product is CASSVGLVEKLFF.

The rearrangement joins TRBV4-1 to TRBJ1-5, with 7 bases identical to TRBD1. From germline, CDR1 is MGHRA and CDR2 YSYEKL. J lost 3 bases, V lost 3 bases, and 5 bases had no gene match. This CDR3 comprises 15 residues. The CDR3 nucleotides read TGCGCCAGCAGCCAGGAACAGGGGTCCAATCAGCCCCAGCATTTT. Translation: CASSQEQGSNQPQHF.

The J gene is TRBJ1-4, the V gene TRBV7-9, with 9 bases lining up with TRBD1. Trimming removed 5 bases from V and 7 bases from J; junction bases left unmatched: 5. Germline CDR1 is SEHNR and CDR2 is FQNEAQ (reference sequence). This CDR3 comprises 14 residues. CDR3 DNA sequence: TGTGCCAGCAGCCAGGGACAGGGTAGTGAAAAACTGTTTTTT. The encoded protein is CASSQGQGSEKLFF.

The V and J genes are TRBV5-1 and TRBJ2-5; D is perhaps TRBD2 (6 bases). V was trimmed by 2 bases and J by 5 bases, leaving 13 bases between them. Per germline, CDR1 SGHRS and CDR2 YFSETQ. This CDR3 has 14 residues. DNA for the CDR3: TGCGCCAGCAGCTTCGGGGGAGATTATGAGACCCAGTACTTC. Amino acids: CASSFGGDYETQYF.

This rearrangement joins TRBV30 to TRBJ2-5; the match to TRBD1 covers 10 bases. The CDR3 is 14 amino acids. J gave up 4 bases and V 2 bases, and 4 bases lay outside the gene matches. Germline V gene sequence: CDR1 GTSNPN, CDR2 SVGIG (reference sequence). The CDR3 is CAWSQTGGGETQYF. CDR3 DNA: TGTGCCTGGAGTCAGACAGGGGGCGGAGAGACCCAGTACTTC. The variable domain in full, completed from reference TRBV30 and TRBJ2-5, reads SQTIHQWPATLVQPVGSPLSLECTVEGTSNPNLYWYRQAAGRGLQLLFYSVGIGQISSEVPQNLSASRPQDRQFILSSKKLLLSDSGFYLCAWSQTGGGETQYFGPGTRLLVL.

V and J are TRBV4-1 and TRBJ1-1; 8 positions match TRBD1. This CDR3 spans 18 amino acids. V was pared by 1 base and J by 0 bases, with 10 bases of the junction left unmatched. CDR1 and CDR2 (germline): MGHRA, YSYEKL. CDR3 bases: TGCGCCAGCAGCCAAGCAGGGGGCGCATCGGGGATGAACACTGAAGCTTTCTTT. Translation gives CASSQAGGASGMNTEAFF.

The chain carries TRBV19 and TRBJ1-3, with D unresolved. Germline-derived CDR1 and CDR2 are LNHDA and SQIVND (reference sequence). The CDR3 covers 17 residues. Deletions cut 3 bases from V and 0 bases from J, with 15 bases between. The CDR3 spells CASSMVFRGNSGNTIYF. The CDR3 DNA is TGTGCCAGTAGTATGGTGTTTCGGGGAAACTCTGGAAACACCATATATTTT.

The J gene is TRBJ2-5, the V gene TRBV6-5; D gene unclear. Trimming shortened V by 2 bases and J by 1 base, and 5 bases separated the two germline ends. Germline lookup yields CDR1 MNHEY and CDR2 SVGAGI. This CDR3 is 13 amino acids long. Here the CDR3 reads CASSYGGQETQYF. CDR3 coding DNA: TGTGCCAGCAGTTACGGCGGCCAAGAGACCCAGTACTTC.

This chain joins TRBV5-4 and TRBJ2-7; D may be TRBD1 (5 bases). The CDR3 length is 14 residues. Germline V gene data show CDR1 as SGHNT and CDR2 as YYREEE (reference sequence). The V end lost 4 bases, the J end lost 0 bases, and 11 bases lay between the germline ends. CDR3 nucleotides: TGTGCCAGCAGCCTTCAGGACAACTCCTACGAGCAGTACTTC. This codes for CASSLQDNSYEQYF.

The J gene is TRBJ1-5, the V gene TRBV6-1; a weak D match, TRBD1 (6 bases). CDR1 is MNHNS and CDR2 is SASEGT in the germline V gene. The CDR3 extends over 14 amino acids. The ends were cut back, 7 bases at V and 6 bases at J, with 16 bases in the middle. The CDR3 nucleotides read TGTGCCAGCAAGGAGACAGGTGTCATTCAGCCCCAGCATTTT. Amino acids: CASKETGVIQPQHF.

The rearrangement uses TRBV10-3 and TRBJ2-7, with 7 bases fitting TRBD2. Unmatched junction bases numbered 3, after V lost 1 base and J lost 6 bases. The CDR3 sequence is 13 residues long. Germline V gene lookup returns CDR1 ENHRY and CDR2 SYGVKD. The CDR3: CAISEFERGEQYF. The CDR3 DNA follows: TGTGCCATCAGTGAGTTCGAGCGGGGCGAGCAGTACTTC.

V is TRBV18 and J is TRBJ2-3; 14 positions match TRBD2. In germline, CDR1 is KGHSH, CDR2 LQKENI. The CDR3 runs 15 residues. Losses at the gene ends were 3 bases for V and 4 bases for J; bases not matched to a gene: 0. CDR3 coding DNA: TGTGCCAGCTCACCGGGACTAGCGGGAGCAGATACGCAGTATTTT. Amino acid sequence: CASSPGLAGADTQYF.

The chain links TRBV10-3 to TRBJ2-3; 12 positions agree with TRBD2. Germline assignment: CDR1 ENHRY and CDR2 SYGVKD. The CDR3 runs to 12 residues. V lost 10 bases and J lost 9; bases outside the gene matches: 5. The CDR3: CATRTSGATQYF. The DNA of the CDR3 is TGTGCCACTAGGACTAGCGGGGCCACGCAGTATTTT.

The chain combines TRBV5-1 with TRBJ2-1; 11 positions agree with TRBD2. Looked up from germline, CDR1 is SGHRS and CDR2 is YFSETQ. The ends lost 0 bases at V and 8 bases at J; junction bases unmatched: 7. This CDR3 has 16 residues. CDR3 sequence reads: CASSLVLAGGLDEQFF. DNA of the CDR3: TGCGCCAGCAGCTTGGTGTTAGCGGGGGGGTTGGATGAGCAGTTCTTC.

The rearrangement joins TRBV6-6 to TRBJ1-3; D gene uncertain. Germline loops: CDR1 MNHNY, CDR2 SVGAGI (reference sequence). The length of the CDR3 is 14 residues. Between the trimmed V and J ends, which lost 5 bases and 1 base, there was a span of 9 bases. Here the CDR3 DNA reads TGTGCCAGCAGTCCTACAGAATCTGGAAACACCATATATTTT. Translated, it gives CASSPTESGNTIYF.